Below are 16 T cell receptor beta chains sequenced from a single sample in a study of blood T cell repertoires in COVID-19. The protocol was immunoSEQ multiplex PCR, while the TCRdb copy is restricted to in-frame clones and leaves out a portion. The data show roughly 100,000 clones, about 83% seen once. Material: peripheral blood. The receptors were gathered from a man in his forties with active or convalescent COVID-19.

This chain joins TRBV7-2 and TRBJ1-4, with D possibly TRBD1 on 5 matching bases. Germline loops: CDR1 SGHTA, CDR2 FQGNSA. V was shortened by 1 base and J by 4 bases, with 7 bases between the two germline ends. The CDR3 totals 14 residues. CDR3 amino acids: CASSLDRNNEKLFF. Written as DNA, the CDR3 is TGTGCCAGCAGCTTAGACAGGAATAATGAAAAACTGTTTTTT.

The gene calls are TRBV11-3 and TRBJ2-3; no clear D. The CDR3 is 15 amino acids. Germline CDR1 is SGHNT and CDR2 is YENEEA. V was pared by 1 base and J by 0 bases, with 8 bases between. The CDR3 nucleotides are TGTGCCAGCAGCTTAGGTGACACCAGCACAGATACGCAGTATTTT. Translation gives CASSLGDTSTDTQYF.

The chain links TRBV9 to TRBJ1-1; D gene ambiguous. Trimming removed 0 bases from V and 0 bases from J, with 6 bases in between. The CDR3 sequence is 14 residues long. The germline gives CDR1 SGDLS, CDR2 YYNGEE. The CDR3 region has the DNA TGTGCCAGCAGCGTAGGTCATCTGAACACTGAAGCTTTCTTT. As protein: CASSVGHLNTEAFF.

The chain carries TRBV4-2 and TRBJ1-4; possible D gene TRBD1, 5 bases. This CDR3 has 17 amino acids. With 0 bases removed from V and 8 bases from J, the gap between germline ends came to 19 bases. CDR1 is LGHNA, CDR2 YNFKEQ, per germline. The CDR3 DNA follows: TGTGCCAGCAGCCAAGACGGAATGGGGGGGTTGAAGGAAAAACTGTTTTTT. It is translated as CASSQDGMGGLKEKLFF.

The chain combines TRBV3-1 (or the pseudogene TRBV3-2) with TRBJ2-7; 8 positions agree with TRBD2. The CDR3 is 16 amino acids. Germline V gene lookup returns CDR1 LGHDT and CDR2 YNNKEL (reference sequence). With 3 bases clipped from V and 3 bases from J, the junction kept 10 bases outside the gene matches. The CDR3 reads CASSHTRLASNYEQYF. Written as DNA, the CDR3 is TGTGCCAGCAGCCACACACGACTAGCGAGCAACTACGAGCAGTACTTC.

This rearrangement joins TRBV7-2 to TRBJ1-2; D remains ambiguous. Trimming took off 5 bases at V and 4 bases at J, with 8 bases between the two ends. CDR1 SGHTA and CDR2 FQGNSA come from the germline V gene. CDR3 length equals 12 residues. CDR3 sequence: CASSREIYGYTF. DNA for the CDR3: TGTGCCAGCAGCAGAGAGATCTATGGCTACACCTTC.

This clone was picked up a small number of times. The rearrangement uses TRBV4-2 and TRBJ2-1; TRBD2 matches at 9 bases. J lost 6 bases, V lost 2 bases, and 2 bases had no gene match. The CDR3 totals 14 residues. Germline values: CDR1 LGHNA, CDR2 YNFKEQ. The CDR3 protein is CASSQPTSGNEQFF. CDR3 nucleotides: TGTGCCAGCAGCCAACCGACTAGCGGCAATGAGCAGTTCTTC.

A few counts support this clone. The V gene is TRBV7-9, the J gene TRBJ1-2; TRBD1 is a possible D gene (6 bases). Germline values: CDR1 SEHNR, CDR2 FQNEAQ (reference sequence). This CDR3 is 13 amino acids long. Trimming cost V 2 bases and J 6 bases, with 10 bases left between them. This CDR3 reads CASSLQAGDGYTF. CDR3 DNA: TGTGCCAGCAGCTTACAAGCAGGGGATGGCTACACCTTC.

The chain combines TRBV7-2 with TRBJ2-2; TRBD2 matches 8 bases. Germline-derived CDR1 and CDR2 are SGHTA and FQGNSA. J gave up 7 bases and V 0 bases, and 19 bases lay outside the gene matches. The CDR3 has 20 residues. The CDR3 loop is CASSLALPGLVTWGDGELFF. DNA of the CDR3: TGTGCCAGCAGCTTAGCGTTACCGGGACTAGTTACTTGGGGTGACGGGGAGCTGTTTTTT.

The chain couples TRBV6-5 to TRBJ2-5, with D maybe TRBD2 (6 bases). Germline CDR1 is MNHEY and CDR2 is SVGAGI. This CDR3 spans 15 amino acids. V lost 6 bases and J 4 bases, leaving 18 bases between the germline ends. This CDR3 reads CASSYPSGETETQYF. In DNA form, the CDR3 reads TGTGCCAGCAGCTACCCGTCGGGGGAAACAGAGACCCAGTACTTC.

The chain links TRBV9 to TRBJ2-7; perhaps TRBD1 as D (6 bases). V was pared by 4 bases and J by 3 bases, with 20 bases between. Germline V gene data show CDR1 as SGDLS and CDR2 as YYNGEE. The CDR3 contains 16 residues. The CDR3 bases are TGTGCCAGCAGCCCCAGAGACACCCCAGGGGTCTACGAGCAGTACTTC. It encodes CASSPRDTPGVYEQYF.

The J gene is TRBJ1-5, the V gene TRBV15, with D possibly matching TRBD1 (6 bases). The CDR3 consists of 14 residues. The V end was cut by 5 bases, the J end by 3 bases, with 11 bases between. Germline CDR1 is LNHNV and CDR2 is YYDKDF (reference sequence). The CDR3 coding sequence is TGTGCCACCAGCGAGGGACAAATCAATCAGCCCCAGCATTTT. Translation: CATSEGQINQPQHF.

The rearrangement joins TRBV9 to TRBJ2-7; tentative D call: TRBD1 (6 bases). This CDR3 spans 14 amino acids. Germline lookup yields CDR1 SGDLS and CDR2 YYNGEE. Deletions cut 4 bases from V and 3 bases from J, with 14 bases between. CDR3 nucleotide sequence: TGTGCCAGCAGCCCTACAGCGGACAGCTACGAGCAGTACTTC. It is translated as CASSPTADSYEQYF.

The gene calls are TRBV11-2 and TRBJ1-2; maybe TRBD1 (6 bases). V was trimmed by 5 bases and J by 4 bases, leaving 17 bases between them. CDR3 size: 15 residues. In germline, CDR1 is SGHAT, CDR2 FQNNGV. CDR3 nucleotides: TGTGCCAGCAGCCCCCGTTCGGGGGGCAGCTATGGCTACACCTTC. It is translated as CASSPRSGGSYGYTF.

V gene TRBV19 combines with J gene TRBJ1-5, with D possibly TRBD1 on 6 matching bases. CDR1 and CDR2 from the germline V gene are LNHDA and SQIVND (reference sequence). V was pared by 8 bases and J by 6 bases, with 14 bases between. This CDR3 has 13 amino acids. Here the CDR3 reads CASLNRDGQPQHF. The CDR3 DNA reads as TGTGCCAGTCTCAACAGGGACGGTCAGCCCCAGCATTTT. Full variable domain (outside the CDR3, taken from reference TRBV19 and TRBJ1-5): DGGITQSPKYLFRKEGQNVTLSCEQNLNHDAMYWYRQDPGQGLRLIYYSQIVNDFQKGDIAEGYSVSREKKESFPLTVTSAQKNPTAFYLCASLNRDGQPQHFGDGTRLSIL.

The V call is TRBV6-5, the J call TRBJ1-1; tentative D call: TRBD1 (5 bases). V lost 1 base, J lost 6 bases, and 15 bases lay in between. Looked up from germline, CDR1 is MNHEY and CDR2 is SVGAGI. This CDR3 comprises 15 residues. The CDR3 reads CASSYWSGETPEAFF. CDR3 DNA: TGTGCCAGCAGTTACTGGTCGGGGGAGACCCCTGAAGCTTTCTTT.